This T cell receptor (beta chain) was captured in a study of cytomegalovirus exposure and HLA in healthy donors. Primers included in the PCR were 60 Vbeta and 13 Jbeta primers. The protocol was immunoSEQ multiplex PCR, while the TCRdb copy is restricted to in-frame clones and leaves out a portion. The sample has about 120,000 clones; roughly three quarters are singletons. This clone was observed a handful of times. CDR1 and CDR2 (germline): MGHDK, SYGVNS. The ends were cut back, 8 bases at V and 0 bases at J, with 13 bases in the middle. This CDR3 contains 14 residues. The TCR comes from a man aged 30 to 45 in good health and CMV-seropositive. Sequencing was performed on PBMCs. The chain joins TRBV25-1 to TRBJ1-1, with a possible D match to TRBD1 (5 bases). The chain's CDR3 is CASRWGGLNTEAFF. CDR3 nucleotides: TGTGCCAGCCGTTGGGGGGGGTTGAACACTGAAGCTTTCTTT.